These 9 T cell receptor beta chains were sequenced from one sample in a study of OX40 agonist ivuxolimab in advanced cancers. Generated by immunoSEQ multiplex PCR, the TCRdb table keeps only in-frame clones and is missing some. The sample includes roughly 67,000 clones, 65% to 85% of them seen just once. Here the sequenced sample was CD4+ or CD8+ T cells sorted from blood, taken in a trial of the OX40 agonist ivuxolimab. The receptors originated from an adult with an advanced solid tumor such as melanoma, head and neck, liver or kidney cancer.

The chain recombines TRBV15 with TRBJ2-5, with 8 bases aligning to TRBD1. V gave up 3 bases and J gave up 5 bases; unmatched junction bases: 8. The CDR3 consists of 15 residues. The germline V gene encodes CDR1 LNHNV and CDR2 YYDKDF (reference sequence). In DNA form, the CDR3 reads TGTGCCACCAGCAGTGAATCAGGGGGCAGGGAGACCCAGTACTTC. Amino acid sequence: CATSSESGGRETQYF.

V gene TRBV9 combines with J gene TRBJ2-3; possible D gene TRBD2, 5 bases. The germline CDR1 and CDR2 sequences are SGDLS and YYNGEE. This CDR3 spans 14 amino acids. The germline V and J ends were trimmed by 0 bases and 5 bases, with 10 bases remaining between them. For the CDR3, the DNA is TGTGCCAGCAGCGTAGAGGGAGTCAAAGATACGCAGTATTTT. It encodes CASSVEGVKDTQYF. The variable domain in full, completed from reference TRBV9 and TRBJ2-3, reads DSGVTQTPKHLITATGQRVTLRCSPRSGDLSVYWYQQSLDQGLQFLIQYYNGEERAKGNILERFSAQQFPDLHSELNLSSLELGDSALYFCASSVEGVKDTQYFGPGTRLTVL.

The chain couples TRBV15 to TRBJ2-1, with 8 positions matching TRBD2. V trimming: 11 bases; J trimming: 5 bases; junction bases outside the gene matches: 35. The CDR3 sequence is 22 residues long. CDR1 is LNHNV, CDR2 YYDKDF, per germline (reference sequence). This CDR3 is CAPLWGKGATSRVLAANNEQFF. The DNA for the CDR3 is TGTGCCCCGCTGTGGGGGAAAGGTGCCACCAGCAGGGTACTAGCGGCCAACAATGAGCAGTTCTTC.

The J gene is TRBJ2-2, the V gene TRBV2; 7 bases map to TRBD2. This CDR3 contains 15 residues. Germline CDR1 and CDR2: SNHLY and FYNNEI. V lost 6 bases to trimming and J lost 2 bases; unmatched junction nucleotides: 6. The CDR3 loop reads CASRYPSGNTGELFF. CDR3 DNA sequence: TGTGCCAGCAGATACCCTAGCGGTAACACCGGGGAGCTGTTTTTT. The full variable domain, completed using reference TRBV2 and TRBJ2-2, is EPEVTQTPSHQVTQMGQEVILRCVPISNHLYFYWYRQILGQKVEFLVSFYNNEISEKSEIFDDQFSVERPDGSNFTLKIRSTKLEDSAMYFCASRYPSGNTGELFFGEGSRLTVL.

CDR3 sequence: CASSVGGTATDTQYF. The CDR3 nucleotides read TGTGCCAGCAGCGTAGGTGGGACAGCCACAGATACGCAGTATTTT. The chain has TRBV9 and TRBJ2-3, with TRBD1 identical over 7 bases. Germline trimming cut 0 bases from V and 2 bases from J; bases unmatched to any gene: 3. CDR1 is SGDLS and CDR2 is YYNGEE in the germline V gene. The CDR3 extends over 15 amino acids.

J is TRBJ1-1 and V is TRBV4-1; D may be TRBD1 (6 bases). Germline V gives CDR1 MGHRA, CDR2 YSYEKL. V was cut by 3 bases and J by 2 bases, with 10 bases left in between. The CDR3 has 14 residues. Here the CDR3 DNA reads TGCGCCAGCAGCCAGGGGGACATCAACACTGAAGCTTTCTTT. Translated, it gives CASSQGDINTEAFF.

The chain is built from TRBV6-1 and TRBJ1-5; a weak D match, TRBD1 (5 bases). Between the trimmed V and J ends, which lost 4 bases and 3 bases, there was a span of 16 bases. The length of the CDR3 is 16 residues. The germline gives CDR1 MNHNS, CDR2 SASEGT. As DNA, the CDR3 is TGTGCCAGCAGTGGACTCTTCGGCGGGGCCAATCAGCCCCAGCATTTT. This translates into CASSGLFGGANQPQHF.

The CDR3 here is CASSLATESEQFF. Here the CDR3 DNA reads TGTGCCAGCAGCTTAGCGACAGAGAGTGAGCAGTTCTTC. The rearrangement joins TRBV7-2 to TRBJ2-1, with D perhaps TRBD1 (5 bases). V was pared by 0 bases and J by 9 bases, with 9 bases between. From germline, CDR1 is SGHTA and CDR2 FQGNSA. This CDR3 is 13 amino acids long.

V usage is TRBV5-4 and J usage is TRBJ2-1; D possibly matches TRBD1 or TRBD2 (5 bases each). The CDR3 consists of 15 residues. Germline CDR1 reads SGHNT; CDR2 reads YYREEE (reference sequence). The germline V and J ends were trimmed by 0 bases and 7 bases, with 14 bases remaining between them. CDR3 loop: CASSLGGTQRNEQFF. The CDR3 nucleotides are TGTGCCAGCAGCTTGGGGGGGACCCAGCGGAATGAGCAGTTCTTC.